A single sample gave rise to the 7 T cell receptor beta chains below, sequenced in a study of human T cells and chemical hapten exposure. Time point defined: healthy volunteer bleed at 6 weeks. Total RNA was isolated from whole blood that had not been fractionated. TCRdb recomputed calls from the RACE reads with MiXCR, one row per CDR3 protein. Of some 31,000 distinct CDR3 sequences listed, around 5.9% are singletons. Sequenced input: whole blood. Source of these receptors: a human donor in good health. Some clones in this sample may be carry-over from other donors' samples.

This clonotype is labeled as medium-sized. V gene TRBV20-1 combines with J gene TRBJ2-7; 10 bases map to TRBD1. Germline CDR1 and CDR2: DFQATT and SNEGSKA (reference sequence). V shed 6 bases, J shed 7 bases, and the junction held 9 bases outside the gene matches. The CDR3 spans 13 residues. The CDR3 DNA follows: TGCAGTGCCCGGGACAGGGGAGAGAGAGAGCAGTACTTC. This sequence encodes CSARDRGEREQYF.

The chain couples TRBV5-1 to TRBJ2-5, with a weak D call TRBD2 (5 bases). Between the trimmed V and J ends, which lost 3 bases and 5 bases, there was a span of 11 bases. The CDR3 consists of 13 residues. Germline CDR1 and CDR2: SGHRS and YFSETQ. CDR3 DNA sequence: TGCGCCAGCAGCTATGGTGCTAGCGAGACCCAGTACTTC. It yields the protein CASSYGASETQYF.

This chain uses TRBV28 with TRBJ2-3; 12 positions match TRBD1. Germline assignment: CDR1 MDHEN and CDR2 SYDVKM. CDR3 length equals 14 residues. The CDR3 DNA sequence: TGTGTCATAACGGGACAGGGGGCCCCCTCACGTCTGTATTTT. Translating it yields CVITGQGAPSRLYF. The entire variable domain, with the rest obtained from reference TRBV28 and TRBJ2-3, is as follows: DVKVTQSSRYLVKRTGEKVFLECVQDMDHENMFWYRQDPGLGLRLIYFSYDVKMKEKGDIPEGYSVSREKKERFSLILESASTNQTSMYLCVITGQGAPSRLYFGPGTRLTVL.

In this sample, this clonotype turned up many times. J is TRBJ2-7 and V is TRBV27; TRBD1 matches at 7 bases. Germline lookup yields CDR1 MNHEY and CDR2 SMNVEV (reference sequence). This CDR3 is 15 amino acids long. V gave up 0 bases and J gave up 1 base; unmatched junction bases: 3. DNA for the CDR3: TGTGCCAGCAGTTTATCGACAGGGCCTTCCTACGAGCAGTACTTC. This encodes CASSLSTGPSYEQYF.

This clonotype was counted many times. The V and J genes are TRBV28 and TRBJ1-1; the match to TRBD1 covers 7 bases. V gave up 2 bases and J gave up 8 bases; unmatched junction bases: 5. The germline gives CDR1 MDHEN, CDR2 SYDVKM. This CDR3 contains 13 residues. The CDR3 spells CASSLPQGGEAFF. DNA for the CDR3: TGTGCCAGCAGTTTACCCCAGGGGGGGGAAGCTTTCTTT.

Many counts were recorded for this clonotype. The chain carries TRBV20-1 and TRBJ2-6; 10 bases fit TRBD1. Trimming took 6 bases from V and 1 from J; bases not matched to a gene: 18. The germline gives CDR1 DFQATT, CDR2 SNEGSKA (reference sequence). The CDR3 is made up of 20 amino acids. In DNA form, the CDR3 reads TGCAGTGCCACTACTACTCCGGGACAGGGGACATCATCTGGGGCCAACGTCCTGACTTTC. Protein sequence: CSATTTPGQGTSSGANVLTF.

This clonotype was seen at least ten times. The chain recombines TRBV6-6 with TRBJ2-7; D could derive from TRBD1 or TRBD2 (5 bases each). Germline lookup yields CDR1 MNHNY and CDR2 SVGAGI (reference sequence). V was cut by 6 bases and J by 2 bases, with 17 bases left in between. CDR3 length: 15 residues. CDR3 sequence (DNA): TGTGCCAGCAGCCGCCCCGGGACGGAGACCTACGAGCAGTACTTC. It is translated as CASSRPGTETYEQYF.